Included here is one T cell receptor (beta chain) sequence, with context. Its binding antigen is unknown. No base qualities exist here, and no much larger clone lies one base off it. The entry originates in a study of blood T cell repertoires in COVID-19 (dated by TCRdb to about 2020). As for the study more broadly: The collaborator samples originated in the United States, Italy and Spain and spanned the acute and convalescent phases of COVID-19. Where HLA class I and class II types were available, the types were taken from metadata supplied by the sample provider, not from assay-based typing. The prospective study material was composed of cDNA or gDNA derived from T cells, B-cell-depleted T cells, or PBMCs. A de-identified subject ID, COVID-19 status, age in years and sex were almost always included in the sample metadata. The repertoires were released in a freely available public database intended as a resource for research on the immune response to SARS-CoV-2. Subjects who had been exposed to COVID-19, were actively infected with it, or had recovered from it provided the deeply sampled blood TCRbeta repertoires that made up the dataset. The samples were drawn from two sources: the first 160 participants of the ongoing ImmuneRACE study, and 1,000 to 1,500 subjects contributed by 6 global collaborators. What the authors observed across the whole study: Clinical and demographic metadata were provided uncurated, with the amount varying by source and participant.

The collaborating institutions used their own protocols to collect whole blood in K2EDTA tubes. Collaborator samples were shipped for TCRbeta analysis as frozen whole blood, isolated PBMCs, or DNA extracted from either sample type. TCRbeta CDR3 regions were amplified from genomic DNA by means of the immunoSEQ Assay, a bias-controlled multiplex PCR. Per the original workflow: The number of nucleated cells in each sample was estimated from the amplification of reference gene primers within the assay. Sequence reads were collapsed and filtered to measure the absolute abundance of every unique TCRbeta CDR3 rearrangement. For each sample, productive Simpson clonality was calculated as the square root of Simpson's diversity index across productive rearrangements. The table was pulled from immuneACCESS by TCRdb, which kept in-frame rearrangements only. Such tables lose some clones; where checked, under half of the loss comes from unresolved V genes, and the rest has no known cause. D and trimming come from the DNA, and the V and J calls and clone size come from that table. This sample is represented by around 31,000 clones; 90% to 95% of them were singletons. The leading ten clones occupy around 3.6% of the sample.

The receptor was isolated from a man between 60 and 70 years old with acute or convalescent COVID-19. Sequenced: peripheral blood.

The DNA sequence is as follows: TGTGCCAGCCGTGGGGGGCGAGGTAATTCACCCCTCCACTTT. Translated, this gives CASRGGRGNSPLHF. The sequence is built from TRBV2 and TRBJ1-6, with a weak D call of TRBD1 (6 bases match). From the cysteine up to the phenylalanine, the CDR3 has a length of 14 residues. Just CDR3 DNA is preserved here, 42 bases in frame from base 1. V is cut by 8 bases and J by 6 bases, and the space between the germline ends is 14 bases. The germline V gene yields SNHLY for CDR1 and FYNNEI for CDR2.